These 16 T cell receptor beta chains came from one sample sequenced in a study of cytomegalovirus exposure and HLA in healthy donors. The study ran its PCR with 60 Vbeta and 13 Jbeta primers. The protocol was immunoSEQ multiplex PCR, while the TCRdb copy is restricted to in-frame clones and leaves out a portion. The table lists 150,000 or so clones, about 70% of them singletons, with roughly 2% in the top ten. The sequenced sample consisted of PBMCs. The receptors come from a woman aged 60-75 years in good health and CMV-seropositive.

The sample holds a few counts of this clone. The J gene is TRBJ2-5, the V gene TRBV4-1; D is uncertain. This CDR3 has 13 residues. Trimming pared 0 bases from V and 5 bases from J, leaving 7 bases between. The V gene's germline CDR1 is MGHRA and CDR2 YSYEKL. The CDR3 protein is CASSQDPAETQYF. In nucleotides, the CDR3 is TGCGCCAGCAGCCAAGATCCCGCGGAGACCCAGTACTTC.

The chain couples TRBV28 to TRBJ1-1; 8 nucleotides align to TRBD1. In germline, CDR1 is MDHEN, CDR2 SYDVKM. The V gene end was trimmed by 6 bases and the J gene end by 5 bases; junction bases not matched to a gene: 8. The CDR3 is 14 residues long. This CDR3 reads CASRSTGGMTEAFF. CDR3 bases: TGTGCCAGCAGGTCTACAGGGGGGATGACTGAAGCTTTCTTT.

This sequence joins TRBV5-1 and TRBJ1-1, with D unclear. Germline V lookup: CDR1 SGHRS, CDR2 YFSETQ. V was cut by 4 bases and J by 2 bases, with 12 bases left in between. The CDR3 spans 14 residues. The CDR3 DNA reads as TGCGCCAGCAGCCTCGAGTATGGTAACACTGAAGCTTTCTTT. Its translation: CASSLEYGNTEAFF. Looking up the rest from reference TRBV5-1 and TRBJ1-1 gives the full variable domain: KAGVTQTPRYLIKTRGQQVTLSCSPISGHRSVSWYQQTPGQGLQFLFEYFSETQRNKGNFPGRFSGRQFSNSRSEMNVSTLELGDSALYLCASSLEYGNTEAFFGQGTRLTVV.

The chain employs TRBV6-5 and TRBJ1-3; tentatively, D is TRBD1 (6 bases). Deletions cut 2 bases from V and 3 bases from J, with 8 bases between. There are 14 residues in the CDR3. The V gene's germline CDR1 is MNHEY and CDR2 SVGAGI. In DNA, the CDR3 is TGTGCCAGCAGTTACGGCAGGGGTGGAAACACCATATATTTT. Translated: CASSYGRGGNTIYF.

The rearrangement joins TRBV2 to TRBJ1-4; no clear D. Germline V lookup: CDR1 SNHLY, CDR2 FYNNEI. This CDR3 spans 15 amino acids. Trimming took off 5 bases at V and 2 bases at J, with 12 bases between the two ends. CDR3 sequence reads: CASSREGATNEKLFF. CDR3 in DNA: TGTGCCAGCAGTCGGGAGGGCGCGACTAATGAAAAACTGTTTTTT.

V is TRBV5-1 and J is TRBJ2-7; TRBD1 might be the D (6 bases). This CDR3 region has 16 residues. The ends were cut back, 2 bases at V and 3 bases at J, with 18 bases in the middle. Germline loops: CDR1 SGHRS, CDR2 YFSETQ. CDR3 region: CASSLPQQGGIYEQYF. CDR3 DNA: TGCGCCAGCAGCTTACCCCAGCAAGGGGGTATCTACGAGCAGTACTTC. The entire variable domain, with the rest obtained from reference TRBV5-1 and TRBJ2-7, is as follows: KAGVTQTPRYLIKTRGQQVTLSCSPISGHRSVSWYQQTPGQGLQFLFEYFSETQRNKGNFPGRFSGRQFSNSRSEMNVSTLELGDSALYLCASSLPQQGGIYEQYFGPGTRLTVT.

CDR3 region: CASSSGTGTNQPQHF. For the CDR3, the DNA is TGTGCCAGCAGCTCCGGGACAGGTACTAATCAGCCCCAGCATTTT. J is TRBJ1-5 and V is TRBV9; 8 positions match TRBD1. Germline CDR1 and CDR2: SGDLS and YYNGEE. J lost 4 bases, V lost 4 bases, and 7 bases had no gene match. The CDR3 loop spans 15 amino acids.

The chain recombines TRBV2 with TRBJ2-7; a possible D gene is TRBD2 (6 bases). V was pared by 7 bases and J by 2 bases, with 12 bases between. This CDR3 has 13 amino acids. CDR1 and CDR2 (germline): SNHLY, FYNNEI. The CDR3 spells CASTSGLPYEQYF. CDR3 DNA: TGTGCCAGCACATCGGGACTTCCCTACGAGCAGTACTTC.

This clone occurred once. The rearrangement links TRBV2 to TRBJ1-2, with D maybe TRBD1 (6 bases). Trimming took 7 bases from V and 6 from J, leaving 15 bases between them. There are 13 residues in the CDR3. Germline CDR1 is SNHLY and CDR2 is FYNNEI. DNA for the CDR3: TGTGCCAGCAACTTCCGCAGGGGAGATGGCTACACCTTC. Encoded protein: CASNFRRGDGYTF.

This chain joins TRBV9 and TRBJ1-1; 7 bases agree with TRBD1. The V gene's germline CDR1 is SGDLS and CDR2 YYNGEE. V shed 2 bases, J shed 4 bases, and the junction held 14 bases outside the gene matches. The CDR3 runs to 17 residues. This CDR3 is CASSVSGGTPRGTEAFF. CDR3 sequence (DNA): TGTGCCAGCAGCGTTTCAGGGGGTACTCCTCGGGGCACTGAAGCTTTCTTT.

This sequence joins TRBV4-2 and TRBJ1-1; no clear D. Germline values: CDR1 LGHNA, CDR2 YNFKEQ. CDR3 length equals 14 residues. With 1 base removed from V and 1 base from J, the gap between germline ends came to 7 bases. The CDR3 coding sequence is TGTGCCAGCAGCCAAGGGCAGAAGAACACTGAAGCTTTCTTT. Translated: CASSQGQKNTEAFF.

Only one count was recorded for this clone. The J gene is TRBJ2-1, the V gene TRBV5-1; TRBD2 aligns across 7 bases. The germline V gene encodes CDR1 SGHRS and CDR2 YFSETQ. The CDR3 spans 12 residues. The ends lost 3 bases at V and 7 bases at J; junction bases unmatched: 1. CDR3 amino acids: CASSWGGNEQFF. DNA of the CDR3: TGCGCCAGCAGCTGGGGGGGTAATGAGCAGTTCTTC.

The genes are TRBV28 and TRBJ2-7, with D perhaps matching TRBD1 (5 bases). The CDR3 loop spans 15 amino acids. From germline, CDR1 is MDHEN and CDR2 SYDVKM. Trimming took 5 bases from V and 4 from J, leaving 18 bases between them. The CDR3 spells CASSPQVGVRYEQYF. The CDR3 DNA reads as TGTGCCAGCAGTCCTCAGGTAGGGGTCCGGTACGAGCAGTACTTC.

The gene calls are TRBV27 and TRBJ1-1; no definite D call. The V gene's germline CDR1 is MNHEY and CDR2 SMNVEV (reference sequence). Trimming removed 6 bases at V and 10 bases at J, with 21 bases between. The length of the CDR3 is 14 residues. CDR3 coding DNA: TGTGCCAGCAGGCCGACCGGGTCCTCCTTTGGAGCTTTCTTT. Protein: CASRPTGSSFGAFF.

The V gene is TRBV2, the J gene TRBJ1-2, with D maybe TRBD1 (5 bases). Deletions cut 6 bases from V and 2 bases from J, with 7 bases between. Germline V CDR1 and CDR2: SNHLY, FYNNEI. The CDR3 spans 12 residues. The CDR3 here is CASRRQNYGYTF. As DNA, the CDR3 is TGTGCCAGCAGACGACAGAACTATGGCTACACCTTC.

This clone has only a few counts. The CDR3 is CASSSQTGYQFF. The CDR3 nucleotides read TGTGCCAGCAGCTCCCAAACGGGTTATCAGTTCTTC. V is TRBV7-9 and J is TRBJ2-1; D not certain. The CDR3 spans 12 residues. Germline CDR1 and CDR2: SEHNR and FQNEAQ (reference sequence). V was cut by 4 bases and J by 13 bases, with 14 bases left in between.